Below, 32 T cell receptor beta chains from the same sample are listed, as sequenced in a study of shared clonotypes between healthy human individuals. Measured with immunoSEQ multiplex PCR; TCRdb has only the in-frame clones, and not every one. This sample yields over 950,000 clones, of which 60% to 80% are seen a single time; roughly 0.83% belongs to the top ten. The sequenced sample consisted of memory CD4+ T cells from PBMCs. Sample subset: CD45RA-negative fraction. All receptors come from a man aged 18 to 35 in good health. Some clones in this sample may be carry-over from other donors' samples.

The table lists this clone with a few counts. The chain recombines TRBV14 with TRBJ1-2; D may be TRBD1 (5 bases). Trimming took 4 bases from V and 4 from J, leaving 13 bases between them. CDR3 length: 14 amino acids. The germline gives CDR1 SGHDN, CDR2 FVKESK. In DNA, the CDR3 is TGTGCCAGCAGCCCCGGGACTTCGGTCTATGGCTACACCTTC. Its translation: CASSPGTSVYGYTF. Variable domain in full (rest from reference TRBV14 and TRBJ1-2): EAGVTQFPSHSVIEKGQTVTLRCDPISGHDNLYWYRRVMGKEIKFLLHFVKESKQDESGMPNNRFLAERTGGTYSTLKVQPAELEDSGVYFCASSPGTSVYGYTFGSGTRLTVV.

The V and J genes are TRBV7-2 and TRBJ2-5, with 8 bases fitting TRBD2. Germline V lookup: CDR1 SGHTA, CDR2 FQGNSA. CDR3 length: 16 residues. V was pared by 5 bases and J by 2 bases, with 10 bases of the junction left unmatched. This CDR3 is CASSQPRTSLQETQYF. CDR3 in DNA: TGTGCCAGCAGCCAACCGAGGACTAGCCTACAAGAGACCCAGTACTTC.

The chain joins TRBV18 to TRBJ1-5; tentatively, D is TRBD1 (6 bases). Trimming took 6 bases from V and 0 from J, leaving 15 bases between them. From germline, CDR1 is KGHSH and CDR2 LQKENI. The CDR3 length is 16 residues. The CDR3 bases are TGTGCCAGCTCCTCAGGACAGCCTTCTAGCAATCAGCCCCAGCATTTT. This encodes CASSSGQPSSNQPQHF.

The chain combines TRBV5-1 with TRBJ2-5, with TRBD2 as a possible D gene (6 bases). The CDR3 has 16 residues. Germline V gene data show CDR1 as SGHRS and CDR2 as YFSETQ. Deletions cut 0 bases from V and 5 bases from J, with 17 bases between. The CDR3 DNA reads as TGCGCCAGCAGCTTGGGACCCCAGGGAGGCTCGGAGACCCAGTACTTC. This encodes CASSLGPQGGSETQYF. Full variable domain (remainder filled in from reference TRBV5-1 and TRBJ2-5): KAGVTQTPRYLIKTRGQQVTLSCSPISGHRSVSWYQQTPGQGLQFLFEYFSETQRNKGNFPGRFSGRQFSNSRSEMNVSTLELGDSALYLCASSLGPQGGSETQYFGPGTRLLVL.

The chain recombines TRBV15 with TRBJ2-7; D perhaps matches TRBD2 (7 bases). The CDR3 has 13 residues. Trimming took 3 bases from V and 4 from J, leaving 10 bases between them. Germline CDR1 LNHNV, CDR2 YYDKDF (reference sequence). This CDR3 is CATSRRGGYEQYF. For the CDR3, the DNA is TGTGCCACCAGCAGGAGGGGGGGTTACGAGCAGTACTTC.

The chain recombines TRBV27 with TRBJ2-7; D perhaps matches TRBD2 (6 bases). The CDR3 is 16 residues long. Trimming took off 3 bases at V and 0 bases at J, with 15 bases between the two ends. The germline V gene encodes CDR1 MNHEY and CDR2 SMNVEV (reference sequence). Here the CDR3 DNA reads TGTGCCAGCAGTTTCTCCCGCGGGGCTAGCTCCTACGAGCAGTACTTC. Amino acid sequence: CASSFSRGASSYEQYF.

This clone was seen only a few times. Other DNA sequences from this sample encode an identical CDR3 as well. For the CDR3, the DNA is TGCAGCGTTGATCGGGGGAACACTGAAGCTTTCTTT. This sequence encodes CSVDRGNTEAFF. The rearrangement links TRBV29-1 to TRBJ1-1; D is undetermined. This CDR3 has 12 residues. Germline V gives CDR1 SQVTM, CDR2 ANQGSEA. V was pared by 3 bases and J by 1 base, with 6 bases between.

V usage is TRBV18 and J usage is TRBJ1-4; D is possibly TRBD1 (6 bases). CDR3 length equals 15 residues. Germline V lookup: CDR1 KGHSH, CDR2 LQKENI. Trimming removed 3 bases from V and 5 bases from J, with 13 bases in between. CDR3: CASSPRQEENEKLFF. The CDR3 coding sequence is TGTGCCAGCTCACCCCGACAGGAAGAGAATGAAAAACTGTTTTTT.

The chain carries TRBV27 and TRBJ2-7, with D uncertain. Germline V CDR1 and CDR2: MNHEY, SMNVEV (reference sequence). The CDR3 contains 13 residues. Between the trimmed V and J ends, which lost 2 bases and 2 bases, there was a span of 7 bases. Written as DNA, the CDR3 is TGTGCCAGCAGTTTACGGGCCACCTACGAGCAGTACTTC. Amino acid sequence: CASSLRATYEQYF.

The chain has TRBV5-1 and TRBJ2-1, with 7 bases that match TRBD2. The germline CDR1 and CDR2 sequences are SGHRS and YFSETQ. CDR3 length equals 15 residues. The trim removed 4 bases at V and 3 bases at J, leaving 7 bases unmatched. The CDR3 DNA reads TGCGCCAGCAGCCTACCCGGGACTAACTACAATGAGCAGTTCTTC. It translates to CASSLPGTNYNEQFF. Combining the CDR3 with reference TRBV5-1 and TRBJ2-1 gives the whole variable domain KAGVTQTPRYLIKTRGQQVTLSCSPISGHRSVSWYQQTPGQGLQFLFEYFSETQRNKGNFPGRFSGRQFSNSRSEMNVSTLELGDSALYLCASSLPGTNYNEQFFGPGTRLTVL.

The chain recombines TRBV7-3 with TRBJ1-1; D might be TRBD1 (6 bases). This CDR3 is 14 amino acids long. V was shortened by 5 bases and J by 3 bases, with 13 bases between the two germline ends. Germline V lookup: CDR1 SGHTA, CDR2 FQGTGA. The CDR3 sequence: CASSTQGRDTEAFF. As DNA, the CDR3 is TGTGCCAGCAGCACTCAGGGGAGGGACACTGAAGCTTTCTTT.

This chain joins TRBV5-1 and TRBJ1-1, with D uncertain. The germline gives CDR1 SGHRS, CDR2 YFSETQ. There are 14 residues in the CDR3. V was clipped by 4 bases and J by 4 bases, with 14 bases between them. As DNA, the CDR3 is TGCGCCAGCAGCGTGAGGAGGTTTAGCACTGAAGCTTTCTTT. Protein: CASSVRRFSTEAFF. The full variable domain, completed using reference TRBV5-1 and TRBJ1-1, is KAGVTQTPRYLIKTRGQQVTLSCSPISGHRSVSWYQQTPGQGLQFLFEYFSETQRNKGNFPGRFSGRQFSNSRSEMNVSTLELGDSALYLCASSVRRFSTEAFFGQGTRLTVV.

The chain has TRBV2 and TRBJ2-2, with no clear D. The CDR3 totals 15 residues. CDR1 and CDR2 from the germline V gene are SNHLY and FYNNEI. The V gene lost 8 bases and the J gene lost 1 base, with 14 bases spanning the gap. The CDR3 nucleotides are TGTGCCAGCGTGGGCGGAAACGGGAACACCGGGGAGCTGTTTTTT. Amino acids: CASVGGNGNTGELFF.

As DNA, the CDR3 is TGTGCCAGCAGCGCCGGGGGACAGCCCCAGCATTTT. Translated, it gives CASSAGGQPQHF. The chain recombines TRBV9 with TRBJ1-5; TRBD1 might be the D (5 bases). The CDR3 sequence is 12 residues long. Germline lookup yields CDR1 SGDLS and CDR2 YYNGEE. The germline V and J ends were trimmed by 3 bases and 7 bases, with 8 bases remaining between them.

This clone was seen once. The rearrangement links TRBV18 to TRBJ1-2; D not resolved. V was clipped by 2 bases and J by 2 bases, with 9 bases between them. Germline V gives CDR1 KGHSH, CDR2 LQKENI. The CDR3 totals 14 residues. The CDR3 nucleotides are TGTGCCAGCTCACCAAATCGGGCCAACTATGGCTACACCTTC. Its translation: CASSPNRANYGYTF.

CDR3: CASSLIGGNEKLFF. For the CDR3, the DNA is TGCGCCAGCAGCCTCATAGGGGGGAATGAAAAACTGTTTTTT. The rearrangement uses TRBV5-1 and TRBJ1-4; D may be TRBD1 (6 bases). The V gene lost 4 bases and the J gene lost 5 bases, with 12 bases spanning the gap. Germline assignment: CDR1 SGHRS and CDR2 YFSETQ. This CDR3 contains 14 residues.

The V call is TRBV2, the J call TRBJ1-4; D remains unclear. The CDR3 sequence is 12 residues long. Germline-derived CDR1 and CDR2 are SNHLY and FYNNEI. Trimming removed 10 bases from V and 3 bases from J, with 9 bases in between. CDR3 bases: TGTGCCACCCGTAAGGCTAATGAAAAACTGTTTTTT. Its translation: CATRKANEKLFF. The whole variable domain, filled in from reference TRBV2 and TRBJ1-4, reads EPEVTQTPSHQVTQMGQEVILRCVPISNHLYFYWYRQILGQKVEFLVSFYNNEISEKSEIFDDQFSVERPDGSNFTLKIRSTKLEDSAMYFCATRKANEKLFFGSGTQLSVL.

J is TRBJ2-2 and V is TRBV28; D ambiguous. Germline values: CDR1 MDHEN, CDR2 SYDVKM. The ends were cut back, 7 bases at V and 4 bases at J, with 22 bases in the middle. There are 17 residues in the CDR3. The CDR3 DNA is TGTGCCAGCAATAGTGGATCCCGGGCCGAGGCCACCGGGGAGCTGTTTTTT. Translating gives CASNSGSRAEATGELFF.

A few counts support this clone. The chain carries TRBV7-9 and TRBJ1-1; perhaps TRBD1 as D (5 bases). V lost 5 bases and J 5 bases, leaving 15 bases between the germline ends. Germline V gene sequence: CDR1 SEHNR, CDR2 FQNEAQ (reference sequence). The CDR3 has 14 amino acids. The CDR3 loop is CASSPGRGLTEAFF. In nucleotides, the CDR3 is TGTGCCAGCAGCCCGGGTCGGGGACTGACTGAAGCTTTCTTT.

Written as DNA, the CDR3 is TGTGCCAGCTCACTATTAGTCCCGGGACAGGGAGACGGCTACACCTTC. Protein product: CASSLLVPGQGDGYTF. The chain uses TRBV18 and TRBJ1-2; TRBD1 aligns across 9 bases. The germline gives CDR1 KGHSH, CDR2 LQKENI. V lost 4 bases, J lost 8 bases, and 14 bases stayed unmatched. This CDR3 region has 16 residues. Based on the CDR3 plus reference TRBV18 and TRBJ1-2, the full variable domain is NAGVMQNPRHLVRRRGQEARLRCSPMKGHSHVYWYRQLPEEGLKFMVYLQKENIIDESGMPKERFSAEFPKEGPSILRIQQVVRGDSAAYFCASSLLVPGQGDGYTFGSGTRLTVV.

This clone has more than one count but fewer than ten. This specimen includes other DNA sequences encoding the same CDR3. V usage is TRBV28 and J usage is TRBJ2-5; 7 bases fit TRBD2. CDR3 length: 15 residues. Trimming cost V 3 bases and J 1 base; bases outside gene matches: 5. CDR1 MDHEN and CDR2 SYDVKM come from the germline V gene. This CDR3 reads CASSFGGRSQETQYF. The CDR3 nucleotides read TGTGCCAGCAGTTTTGGCGGGAGATCCCAAGAGACCCAGTACTTC.

The chain couples TRBV2 to TRBJ1-2; D remains unclear. V lost 4 bases to trimming and J lost 4 bases, with 16 bases between them. The V gene's germline CDR1 is SNHLY and CDR2 FYNNEI. There are 15 residues in the CDR3. CDR3 sequence (DNA): TGTGCCAGCAGTGGTCGGGGAGGGTCTGGCTATGGCTACACCTTC. The encoded protein is CASSGRGGSGYGYTF.

In its sample, this clone was seen once. The chain links TRBV28 to TRBJ2-3; D tentatively reads TRBD1 or TRBD2 (5 bases each). This CDR3 contains 13 residues. V lost 5 bases to trimming and J lost 6 bases, with 12 bases between them. The germline V gene encodes CDR1 MDHEN and CDR2 SYDVKM. The CDR3 nucleotides are TGTGCCAGCAGTGCCCCGGGACGGGATACGCAGTATTTT. This translates into CASSAPGRDTQYF. Supplemented by reference TRBV28 and TRBJ2-3, the full variable domain reads DVKVTQSSRYLVKRTGEKVFLECVQDMDHENMFWYRQDPGLGLRLIYFSYDVKMKEKGDIPEGYSVSREKKERFSLILESASTNQTSMYLCASSAPGRDTQYFGPGTRLTVL.

V gene TRBV5-6 combines with J gene TRBJ2-5, with D uncertain. The germline V and J ends were trimmed by 1 base and 0 bases, with 10 bases remaining between them. Germline V gives CDR1 SGHDT, CDR2 YYEEEE. This CDR3 comprises 15 residues. CDR3 DNA sequence: TGTGCCAGCAGCTTGTTTTCCCGGGACCAAGAGACCCAGTACTTC. Amino acid sequence: CASSLFSRDQETQYF.

This clone was detected many times. V gene TRBV20-1 combines with J gene TRBJ1-2; no clear D. This CDR3 has 9 amino acids. Germline V lookup: CDR1 DFQATT, CDR2 SNEGSKA (reference sequence). The ends were cut back, 6 bases at V and 10 bases at J, with 9 bases in the middle. The CDR3 region is CSAPGPYTF. In nucleotides, the CDR3 is TGCAGTGCGCCCGGGCCCTACACCTTC.

In its sample, this clone was seen a few times. The CDR3 region has the DNA TGTGCCAGCAGCTCGTCAGAGCACACTGAAGCTTTCTTT. Translated: CASSSSEHTEAFF. The chain is built from TRBV7-3 and TRBJ1-1, with D uncertain. CDR3 length equals 13 residues. Trimming removed 4 bases at V and 3 bases at J, with 9 bases between. The germline V gene encodes CDR1 SGHTA and CDR2 FQGTGA.

The chain links TRBV30 to TRBJ2-1, with 8 bases that match TRBD1. With V trimmed by 6 bases and J by 10 bases, 14 bases remained unmatched. The CDR3 is made up of 14 amino acids. Germline loops: CDR1 GTSNPN, CDR2 SVGIG (reference sequence). The chain's CDR3 is CACGGQGKSGEQFF. CDR3 nucleotides: TGTGCCTGCGGAGGACAGGGCAAGTCAGGCGAGCAGTTCTTC.

V and J are TRBV29-1 and TRBJ1-1; tentative D call: TRBD1 (5 bases). There are 13 residues in the CDR3. Germline V gene data show CDR1 as SQVTM and CDR2 as ANQGSEA. Between the trimmed V and J ends, which lost 2 bases and 2 bases, there was a span of 9 bases. The CDR3 reads CSVENQGNTEAFF. The CDR3 nucleotides are TGCAGCGTTGAAAACCAGGGCAACACTGAAGCTTTCTTT.

The chain combines TRBV9 with TRBJ1-2; D is unresolved. This CDR3 is built from 13 residues. Germline V gene lookup returns CDR1 SGDLS and CDR2 YYNGEE. Trimming cost V 3 bases and J 2 bases, with 8 bases left between them. CDR3 sequence (DNA): TGTGCCAGCAGCGACAGAAACAACTATGGCTACACCTTC. It is translated as CASSDRNNYGYTF.

The chain carries TRBV9 and TRBJ2-5; TRBD1 might be the D (6 bases). This CDR3 is 13 amino acids long. Germline CDR1 and CDR2: SGDLS and YYNGEE. The V end was cut by 4 bases, the J end by 4 bases, with 11 bases between. The CDR3 protein is CASSNGQSETQYF. CDR3 DNA sequence: TGTGCCAGCAGCAATGGACAGTCAGAGACCCAGTACTTC.

The chain uses TRBV4-3 and TRBJ1-2, with D possibly being TRBD1 (5 bases). Germline loops: CDR1 LGHNA, CDR2 YSLEER. This CDR3 comprises 14 residues. V lost 4 bases, J lost 4 bases, and 13 bases lay in between. The chain's CDR3 is CASSPGLGPYGYTF. The CDR3 nucleotides are TGCGCCAGCAGCCCGGGACTGGGACCCTATGGCTACACCTTC.

The chain joins TRBV5-1 to TRBJ2-7, with D possibly TRBD2 on 6 matching bases. Germline-derived CDR1 and CDR2 are SGHRS and YFSETQ. Trimming removed 0 bases at V and 3 bases at J, with 10 bases between. The CDR3 runs 14 residues. The CDR3 DNA reads as TGCGCCAGCAGCTTGGTCACAGCGGGCTACGAGCAGTACTTC. Amino acids: CASSLVTAGYEQYF.